This T cell receptor beta chain was captured by sequencing in a study of radiation and T cells in renal cell carcinoma. Findings of the study overall: Without pretreatment biopsies, baseline tumor clonotype presence was undetermined.

Clones were read by immunoSEQ multiplex PCR, and TCRdb kept only the in-frame ones, dropping some. The sample consists of some 150,000 clones, approximately 86% of them appearing once. As regards this clone: The antigen remains unidentified. At one end, the junction sequence differs from germline, possibly due to a read error.

Documented time point: blood 4 weeks post-SBRT, at nephrectomy. Treatment noted: 15 Gy SBRT to primary tumor, nephrectomy 4 weeks later. Nephrectomy followed 15 Gy stereotactic body radiation by 4 weeks. Sequenced material: blood, taken from a patient whose treatment included radiotherapy and nephrectomy. The receptor was isolated from a woman aged 45 to 65 with renal cell carcinoma.

The CDR3 region has the DNA TGCGCCAGCAGTGGTGGCTCTAACTCCCACAATGAGCAGTTCTTC. Encoded protein: CASSGGSNSHNEQFF. The chain joins TRBV10-1 to TRBJ2-1, with unresolved D. In germline, CDR1 is WNHNN, CDR2 SYGVQD (reference sequence). This CDR3 comprises 15 residues.